This T cell receptor (beta chain) is drawn from a study of Graves' ophthalmopathy and Graves' hyperthyroidism. RNA transcripts were the source from which TCR beta CDR3 regions were amplified. Second-round multiplex PCR followed a first-round RT-PCR using HTBI primers. Each CDR3 protein gets one entry after TCRdb re-called the multiplex PCR reads with MiXCR. The sample holds around 600,000 distinct CDR3 sequences, roughly 39% seen once. This clonotype has just a few counts. CDR1 SEHNR and CDR2 FQNEAQ come from the germline V gene (reference sequence). The CDR3 runs to 17 residues. Trimming took 0 bases from V and 1 from J; bases not matched to a gene: 5.

The chain carries TRBV7-9 and TRBJ2-2; 7 bases are shared with TRBD1. The specimen was peripheral blood. This clonotype originated in an adult man with Graves' ophthalmopathy. Written as DNA, the CDR3 is TGTGCCAGCAGCTTAGCTACCGGGACAGAGAACACCGGGGAGCTGTTTTTT. Translated: CASSLATGTENTGELFF.